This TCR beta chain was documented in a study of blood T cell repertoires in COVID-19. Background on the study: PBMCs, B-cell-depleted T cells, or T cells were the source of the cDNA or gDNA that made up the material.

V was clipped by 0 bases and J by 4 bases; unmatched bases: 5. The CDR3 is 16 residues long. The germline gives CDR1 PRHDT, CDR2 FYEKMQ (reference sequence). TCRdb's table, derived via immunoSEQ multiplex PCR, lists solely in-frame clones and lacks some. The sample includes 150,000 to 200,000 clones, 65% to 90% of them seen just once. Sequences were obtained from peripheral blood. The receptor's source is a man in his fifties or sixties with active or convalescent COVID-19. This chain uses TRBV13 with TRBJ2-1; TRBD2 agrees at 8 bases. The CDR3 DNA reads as TGTGCCAGCAGCTTAGGCGGGAGGGCTGGTTACAATGAGCAGTTCTTC. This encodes CASSLGGRAGYNEQFF.